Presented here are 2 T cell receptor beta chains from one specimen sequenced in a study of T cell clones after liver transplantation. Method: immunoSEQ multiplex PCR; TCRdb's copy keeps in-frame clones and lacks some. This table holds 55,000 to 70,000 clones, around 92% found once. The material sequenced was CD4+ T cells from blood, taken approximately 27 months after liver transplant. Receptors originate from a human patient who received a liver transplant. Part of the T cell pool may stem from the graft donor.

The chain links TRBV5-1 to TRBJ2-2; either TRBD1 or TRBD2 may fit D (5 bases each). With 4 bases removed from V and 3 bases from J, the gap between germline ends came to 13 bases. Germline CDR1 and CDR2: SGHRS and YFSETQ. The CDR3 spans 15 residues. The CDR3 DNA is TGCGCCAGCAGCCCGGGACCCGGCGACACCGGGGAGCTGTTTTTT. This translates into CASSPGPGDTGELFF. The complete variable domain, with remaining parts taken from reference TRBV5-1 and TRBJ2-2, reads KAGVTQTPRYLIKTRGQQVTLSCSPISGHRSVSWYQQTPGQGLQFLFEYFSETQRNKGNFPGRFSGRQFSNSRSEMNVSTLELGDSALYLCASSPGPGDTGELFFGEGSRLTVL.

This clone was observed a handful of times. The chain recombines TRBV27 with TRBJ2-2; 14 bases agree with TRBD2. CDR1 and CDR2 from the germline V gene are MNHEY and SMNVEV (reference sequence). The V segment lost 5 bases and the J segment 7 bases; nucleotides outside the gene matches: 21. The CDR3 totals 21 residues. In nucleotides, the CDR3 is TGTGCCAGCAGTCTAAGCCACCTGGGACTAGCGGGAGAAAAGTATGTCGGGGAGCTGTTTTTT. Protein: CASSLSHLGLAGEKYVGELFF.